This TCR beta chain was retrieved from a study of post-analysis software for immune sequencing data (dated by TCRdb to between 2014 and 2016). Turning to the overall study: Disease courses on record covered relapsing-remitting, secondary progressive and progressive-relapsing multiple sclerosis, though some patients had no subtype annotation. Patient repertoires were compared against about twelve previously published healthy control repertoires from donors aged roughly 6 to 28 years. A subset of samples was prepared in parallel using single-end sample barcoding, then pooled and co-amplified after Illumina adapter ligation. On the study overall, not on this receptor specifically: Significantly lower normalized Chao1 diversity was found in multiple sclerosis patients than in controls, suggesting substantial peripheral T-cell clonal expansion. Significantly higher frequencies in patients than in controls were found for several TRBV segments, including TRBV5-6, TRBV5-1 and TRBV20-1. Strong co-clustering of samples prepared in the same batch was shown by direct clustering with F measure, prompting a batch-effect correction. The multiple sclerosis patient group was slightly younger than the control group.

The protocol used for the library was PCR. Sequencing relied on an Illumina HiSeq 2500. To reduce PCR and sequencing biases, unique molecular identifiers were incorporated into the TCR beta cDNA libraries. Roughly 500,000 cDNA molecules were obtained for every 1 to 10 million input T cells, so each molecule roughly corresponded to one T cell. Patient libraries were prepared and sequenced with the same protocol used for the earlier healthy control dataset. Samples belonging to the same batch were prepared together, multiplexed and sequenced on a shared HiSeq lane. The paper's data handling went like this. MIGEC handled the raw barcoded reads, throwing out single-read molecular identifier groups before consensus assembly and CDR3 extraction. Clonotype tables were post-analysed with VDJtools, normalizing diversity by down-sampling all datasets to the smallest sample size. In repertoire overlap clustering, CDR3 amino acid sequences, but not nucleotide sequences, were matched to correct batch-related cross-sample contamination. TCRdb reanalyzed the raw reads on its own, using fastp at Q25 for trimming and MiXCR for clone calling, and kept in-frame beta chains. Rows with one shared CDR3 protein collapse into an entry with the most common genes and DNA. The V and J calls were determined by TCRdb, not by the authors. The sample table records roughly 800,000 distinct CDR3 sequences; 30% of these occur just once. The ten biggest clones cover 0.55% to 0.65% of the sample.

The germline ends are 13 bases apart after V is trimmed by 1 base and J by 2 bases. Reading from cysteine to phenylalanine, the CDR3 counts 16 amino acids. Only the CDR3 DNA stays, 48 bases, in frame from base 1. Looking up the germline V gene yields CDR1 LGHNA and CDR2 YNFKEQ. This clonotype showed up just a few times. The clone's antigen remains unknown. It has no much larger one-base neighbor in the sample; base qualities were not kept. TCR beta repertoires were profiled from peripheral blood of over 10 young patients with multiple sclerosis to demonstrate the VDJtools post-analysis software. Multiple sclerosis patients were children and adolescents aged about 6 to 15 years.

Sequenced: blood. This receptor was obtained from a girl aged 10-17 years with multiple sclerosis. The receptor chain draws on TRBV4-2 and TRBJ2-3, with the D segment identity uncertain. CDR3 reads: CASSQARLGPTDTQYF. The base sequence is TGTGCCAGCAGCCAAGCACGCTTGGGCCCCACAGATACGCAGTATTTT.